This is a list of T cell receptor beta chains from one sample in a study of brain metastases from non-small cell lung cancer. Here immunoSEQ multiplex PCR was the method, and the copy in TCRdb shows in-frame clones only, minus some. The profile shows 900 to 1,300 clones, 70% to 90% of them singletons. The sequenced sample consisted of tissue from a brain metastasis. These receptors were collected from a donor at least 40 years old with non-small cell lung cancer. Both conserved end residues are part of each CDR3. Fields, in order: J gene, clone size, V gene, D gene, CDR3 DNA, CDR3 protein. D genes are given only for firm matches. The size entry is marked missing in some rows and otherwise reads once, few, many or a size class.

>TRBJ1-6|NA|TRBV4-2|TRBD1
TGTGCCAGCAGCCAAGTAAGGGACAGTCGGAATTCACCCCTCCACTTT
CASSQVRDSRNSPLHF
>TRBJ2-1|NA|TRBV28|TRBD2
TGTGCCAGCCTTAGCGGGAGCACCTACAATGAGCAGTTCTTC
CASLSGSTYNEQFF
>TRBJ1-4|NA|TRBV19|NA
TGTGCCAGTAGTTCCCCGATTGGGCGGGCTAATGAAAAACTGTTTTTT
CASSSPIGRANEKLFF
>TRBJ2-7|NA|TRBV25-1|NA
TGTGCCAGCAGTGAGGTCTACGCTGACGAGCAGTACTTC
CASSEVYADEQYF
>TRBJ1-1|few|TRBV19|NA
TGTGCCAGTAGTCCCCAGGGGCTAGCTGAAGCTTTCTTT
CASSPQGLAEAFF
>TRBJ1-1|NA|TRBV10-3|NA
TGTGCCATCAGCGTCTCAGGGCTGAACACTGAAGCTTTCTTT
CAISVSGLNTEAFF
>TRBJ2-3|NA|TRBV5-4|TRBD1
TGTGCCAGCAGCTTGGCCGGACAGGGCACAGATACGCAGTATTTT
CASSLAGQGTDTQYF
>TRBJ1-1|once|TRBV19|NA
TGTGCCAGTAGAGACCGAGGGGAGAACACTGAAGCTTTCTTT
CASRDRGENTEAFF
>TRBJ2-2|few|TRBV28|NA
TGTGCCAGCAGTTTAACCGGGGGAGATGCCGGGGAGCTGTTTTTT
CASSLTGGDAGELFF
>TRBJ1-1|NA|TRBV19|NA
TGTGCCAGTACCCCGACAGCCTTGAACACTGAAGCTTTCTTT
CASTPTALNTEAFF
>TRBJ1-2|once|TRBV15|TRBD1
TGTGCCACCAGCAGTCGAACAGGGGCTGGCTACACCTTC
CATSSRTGAGYTF
>TRBJ1-3|NA|TRBV15|NA
TGTGCCACCAGCAGAGATACGGGTAGAGGAAACACCATATATTTT
CATSRDTGRGNTIYF
>TRBJ1-1|NA|TRBV28|NA
TGTGCCAGCAGTTTAACAGAAGCTCTTTGGAACACTGAAGCTTTCTTT
CASSLTEALWNTEAFF
>TRBJ2-3|NA|TRBV2|TRBD2
TGTGCCAGCAGTACTCGACTAGCGGGAGCCGCAGATACGCAGTATTTT
CASSTRLAGAADTQYF
>TRBJ2-1|few|TRBV3-1/TRBV3-2|NA
TGTGCCAGCAGCCAAGGGATAACAGAGCAGTTCTTC
CASSQGITEQFF
>TRBJ2-7|NA|TRBV27|NA
TGTGCCAGCAGTGACAATCCCTTTTACGAGCAGTACTTC
CASSDNPFYEQYF
>TRBJ1-3|once|TRBV7-8|NA
TGTGCCAGCGGCCGGGGGGGAAACACCATATATTTT
CASGRGGNTIYF
>TRBJ2-7|NA|TRBV28|NA
TGTGCCAGCAGCCGGTCGGGGGGCACCTACGAGCAGTACTTC
CASSRSGGTYEQYF
>TRBJ1-2|NA|TRBV29-1|TRBD1
TGCAGCGTTGCTGTCGGACAGGGCCATGGCTACACCTTC
CSVAVGQGHGYTF
>TRBJ2-7|NA|TRBV27|NA
TGTGCCAGCAGTTTGGGTACACCCTACGAGCAGTACTTC
CASSLGTPYEQYF
>TRBJ2-3|NA|TRBV2|TRBD2
TGTGCCAGCAGTGAGGAAGGGAGACTAGCAACAGATACGCAGTATTTT
CASSEEGRLATDTQYF
>TRBJ2-3|NA|TRBV3-1/TRBV3-2|NA
TGTGCCAGCAGCCTAGGGGAGGTAAATACGCAGTATTTT
CASSLGEVNTQYF
>TRBJ2-5|hyperexpanded|TRBV19|NA
TGTGCCAGTCTAATGACTGGTGCAGAGACCCAGTACTTC
CASLMTGAETQYF
>TRBJ2-5|NA|TRBV29-1|TRBD1
TGCAGCGCAGGGACAGGGAGGTTGGAGACCCAGTACTTC
CSAGTGRLETQYF
>TRBJ2-7|NA|TRBV6-6|NA
TGTGCCAGCAGTTTATCAAGGGGTGGCGAGCAGTACTTC
CASSLSRGGEQYF
>TRBJ2-5|few|TRBV10-1|TRBD1
TGCGCCAGCAGTTCCGGGACAGGAGTAGGACGGTGGCAAGAGACCCAGTACTTC
CASSSGTGVGRWQETQYF
>TRBJ1-4|NA|TRBV5-1|NA
TGCGCCAGCAGCTTGGGGCAGCGTAATGAAAAACTGTTTTTT
CASSLGQRNEKLFF
>TRBJ1-5|NA|TRBV2|TRBD1
TGTGCCAGCAGGGACAGGGGCAATCAGCCCCAGCATTTT
CASRDRGNQPQHF
>TRBJ2-7|NA|TRBV28|TRBD2
TGTGCCAGCAGTACCCTCCGGGGGGGCAGGGCCTACGAGCAGTACTTC
CASSTLRGGRAYEQYF
>TRBJ1-6|NA|TRBV14|TRBD1
TGTGCCAGCAGCCATGACTCCGGGACAGGGCCCCATTCACCCCTCCACTTT
CASSHDSGTGPHSPLHF
>TRBJ2-3|NA|TRBV7-3|NA
TGTGCCAGCAGCTTAGACAAAAGCACAGATACGCAGTATTTT
CASSLDKSTDTQYF
>TRBJ2-1|NA|TRBV10-3|TRBD2
TGTGCCATCCTGGACTCCGGAACTAGCGGGGCCCCCTTGTTCTTC
CAILDSGTSGAPLFF
>TRBJ2-1|NA|TRBV9|NA
TGTGCCAGCAGCCCCGGGACAATCCAATACAATGAGCAGTTCTTC
CASSPGTIQYNEQFF
>TRBJ2-7|NA|TRBV7-2|TRBD1
TGTGCCAGCAGCTTTTGGACAGGGCCTTCTTCCTACGAGCAGTACTTC
CASSFWTGPSSYEQYF
>TRBJ2-1|NA|TRBV7-2|TRBD2
TGTGCCAGCAGCCTAGCGGCTAGCGGGAGTCTATATGAGCAGTTCTTC
CASSLAASGSLYEQFF
>TRBJ1-2|NA|TRBV2|NA
TGTGCCAGCAGTGACCCAGGATTCTATGGCTACACCTTC
CASSDPGFYGYTF
>TRBJ1-4|NA|TRBV3-1/TRBV3-2|NA
TGTGCCAGCAGCCAAGGTGTGCAGGGCAATGAAAAACTGTTTTTT
CASSQGVQGNEKLFF